This T cell receptor beta chain was identified during a study of CD4 T cells in relation to SARS-CoV-2 and coronaviruses (dated by TCRdb to about 2021). As for the study more broadly: In the ViraFEST assay, PBMCs were cultured with antigen for about 11 days, after which TCR beta CDR3s were sequenced to identify clonal expansions specific to the antigen. The negative reference condition was either a culture with an HIV-1 Nef peptide pool or a culture with no peptide. Memory CD4+ T cell crossreactivity between SARS-CoV-2 and common cold coronavirus spike proteins was assessed at the TCR clonotype level in the study. Expansion assays from other donors in the study were sequenced with a different, Illumina-based TCR-beta assay. Using patient-derived lymphoblastoid cell lines, the shared crossreactive spike epitopes were mapped to their HLA restriction. The Adaptive Biotechnologies TCR-sequencing kit was used to sequence samples from three pre-COVID donors and the naive versus memory experiments, while other data came from Illumina-based sequencing.

General study outcomes and caveats: In about 71% of donors, memory CD4+ clonotypes turned up that crossrecognized SARS-CoV-2 and at least one common cold coronavirus spike. Crossreactive clones showed significantly weaker SARS-CoV-2-driven expansion than monoreactive clones, consistent with antigenic imprinting. The study was limited by small numbers of patients and tested TCRs. No donor contributed both pre-pandemic and post-infection samples, which limited tracing the source of pre-existing responses. Crossreactivity analysis was centred on spike protein, so crossreactivity against other viral proteins was not assessed.

CD4+ T cells from unexposed donors were collected before the COVID-19 pandemic (2011-2018). The EasySep CD4+ T cell isolation kit was used to isolate CD4+ T cells once the cultures had run for under twelve days. As far as cell numbers permitted, CD4+ T cells from unexposed donors were tested for reactivity against SARS-CoV-2 S and N as well as four spike pools from common cold coronaviruses. Two million PBMCs per well were cultured in IMDM with approximately 5% human AB serum and around 10 IU/ml IL-2. Half of the culture medium was replaced with fresh IL-2-containing medium on days 3 and 7. In general, every peptide culture condition was set up in three replicate wells. The leukapheresis product for the unexposed donors was obtained through commercial purchase. Ficoll-Paque PLUS gradient centrifugation was used to isolate PBMCs from leukapheresis product or whole blood. PBMCs were either cryopreserved at -140 degrees C or used fresh in the expansion assay. The QIAamp Micro DNA Kit was used to extract genomic DNA from the CD4+ T cells.

From the cysteine through the phenylalanine, the CDR3 covers 13 amino acids. The entry retains the CDR3 DNA only, 39 bases that are in frame from base 1. V is clipped by 0 bases and J by 10 bases, and the sequence between their germline boundaries is 13 bases long. CDR1 and CDR2 are read off the germline V gene as MGHRA and YSYEKL. The library was produced with the immunoSEQ multiplex PCR assay. The study's own analysis went as follows. During preprocessing, nonproductive sequences were removed, along with CDR3s that did not begin with C, did not end with F or W, or were shorter than 7 amino acids. The MANAFEST web app was used to call antigen-specific clonotypes on the basis of expansion compared with the reference and with other culture wells. A clone counted as positive if significantly expanded in 2 of 3 replicate wells versus the reference culture at FDR below 0.05. For a clone to be considered positive, significant expansion relative to all other tandem wells and an odds ratio above 5 were also required. After three terminal residues were trimmed from each end, CDR3 homology was quantified as pairwise Levenshtein distance using the stringdist R package. The immuneACCESS repertoire file appears here via TCRdb, limited to in-frame rearrangements. These files lack a portion of the clones; in checked studies, under half of the deficit traces to unresolved V genes, and the cause of the others is not known. That table gives V, J and clone size, and the DNA gave D and trimming. Counted in this sample were around 11,000 clones; 74% of them appeared once. The ten largest clones take up about a sixth of the sample.

About this clone itself: Its specific antigen is unknown. No much larger clonotype is one base removed from it; base qualities were not supplied.

What was sequenced was CD4+ T cells from PBMCs, cultured in vitro. The chain was built from TRBV4-1 and TRBJ2-7, with the D segment identity uncertain. The source of this sequence is a human donor in good health. This receptor carries the CDR3 CASSQELFLLQYF. The nucleotide sequence is TGCGCCAGCAGCCAAGAGCTTTTCCTACTACAGTACTTC.